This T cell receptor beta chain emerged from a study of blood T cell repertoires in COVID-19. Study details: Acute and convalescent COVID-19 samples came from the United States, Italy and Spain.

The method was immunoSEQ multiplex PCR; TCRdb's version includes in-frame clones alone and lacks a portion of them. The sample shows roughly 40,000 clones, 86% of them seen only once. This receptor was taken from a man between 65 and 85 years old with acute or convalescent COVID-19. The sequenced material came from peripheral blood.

The CDR3 reads CASSPQGGDGYTF. The DNA of the CDR3 is TGTGCCAGCAGTCCTCAGGGGGGTGATGGCTACACCTTC. This chain connects TRBV6-5 to TRBJ1-2; 7 bases line up with TRBD1. CDR1 is MNHEY and CDR2 is SVGAGI in the germline V gene. The CDR3 consists of 13 residues. Trimming at V came to 5 bases and at J to 6 bases, leaving 6 bases not matched to a gene.